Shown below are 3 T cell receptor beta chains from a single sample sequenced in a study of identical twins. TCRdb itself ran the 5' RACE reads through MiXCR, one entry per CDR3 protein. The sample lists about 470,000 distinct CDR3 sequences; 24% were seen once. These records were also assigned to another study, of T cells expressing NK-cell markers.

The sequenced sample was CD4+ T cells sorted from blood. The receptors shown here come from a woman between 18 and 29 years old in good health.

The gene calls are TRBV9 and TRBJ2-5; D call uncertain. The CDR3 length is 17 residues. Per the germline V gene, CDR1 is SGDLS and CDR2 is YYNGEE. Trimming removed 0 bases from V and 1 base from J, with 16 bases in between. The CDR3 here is CASSVGKTQRRQETQYF. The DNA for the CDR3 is TGTGCCAGCAGCGTAGGGAAGACCCAAAGGCGCCAAGAGACCCAGTACTTC.

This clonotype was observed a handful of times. The CDR3 DNA reads as TGTGCCAGCAGCGATCCCCCACGGGCGGGAGGGTACACAGATACGCAGTATTTT. It codes for CASSDPPRAGGYTDTQYF. V usage is TRBV11-2 and J usage is TRBJ2-3, with 9 bases aligning to TRBD2. This CDR3 contains 18 residues. J was trimmed by 2 bases and V by 5 bases; bases with no gene match: 14. Germline lookup yields CDR1 SGHAT and CDR2 FQNNGV.

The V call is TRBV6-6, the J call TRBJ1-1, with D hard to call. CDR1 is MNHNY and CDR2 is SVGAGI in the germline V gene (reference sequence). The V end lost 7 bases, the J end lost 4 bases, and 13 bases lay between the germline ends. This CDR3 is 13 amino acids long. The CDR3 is CASKIQRSTEAFF. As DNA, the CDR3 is TGTGCCAGCAAGATACAGAGGAGCACTGAAGCTTTCTTT.